This T cell receptor beta chain originates from a study of T cell responses to AZD1222 COVID-19 vaccine. Overall study findings and caveats: Females outnumbered males among donors, who were mostly white British; clonal diversity was possibly underestimated. Reportedly, close to half of spike-specific TCRs are directed against unmutated variant regions.

There are 14 residues in the CDR3. Germline CDR1 is SEHNR and CDR2 is FQNEAQ (reference sequence). The protocol was immunoSEQ multiplex PCR, while the TCRdb copy is restricted to in-frame clones and leaves out a portion. The sample yields under 150,000 clones, 85% to 95% seen once. About this clone: Its specificity is not known. A read error may account for a junction end that differs from germline. Other nucleotide sequences from this sample produce the same CDR3.

The rearrangement joins TRBV7-9 to TRBJ1-2; 9 bases line up with TRBD1. This clonotype was obtained from an adult in good health. The material sequenced was peripheral blood, taken on day 0 of AZD1222 vaccination. The CDR3 bases are TGTGCCAGCAGCTTCCCGGACAGGGGAAATGGCTACACCTTT. It codes for CASSFPDRGNGYTF.